This passage covers 19 T cell receptor beta chains from one sample sequenced in a study of T and B cells in COVID-19 patients. Multiplex PCR with BIOMED2 TRB-A/B primer pools amplified TRB rearrangements. TCRdb processed the multiplex PCR reads anew with MiXCR; each CDR3 protein has one entry. The sample consists of more than 10,000 distinct CDR3 sequences, 33% of them appearing once. Blood genomic DNA input for TRB amplification was 250-500 ng. The specimen was blood. The receptors stem from a human donor with active COVID-19.

The chain recombines TRBV24-1 with TRBJ2-2, with 9 bases fitting TRBD1. This CDR3 has 20 amino acids. CDR1 KGHDR and CDR2 SFDVKD come from the germline V gene. Trimming removed 5 bases from V and 2 bases from J; junction bases left unmatched: 17. The CDR3 here is CATSAGGTGFLGTNTGELFF. CDR3 nucleotide sequence: TGTGCCACCAGTGCCGGGGGGACAGGGTTTTTAGGTACTAACACCGGGGAGCTGTTTTTT.

By share of the sample, this clonotype is medium-sized (0.01 to 0.1%). This sequence joins TRBV19 and TRBJ1-4; D remains unclear. The V gene lost 6 bases and the J gene lost 8 bases, with 19 bases spanning the gap. Germline V CDR1 and CDR2: LNHDA, SQIVND (reference sequence). The CDR3 loop spans 15 amino acids. The CDR3 region has the DNA TGTGCCAGTAGCCCCCCGGGCTATGAAAGCGAAAAACTGTTTTTT. This encodes CASSPPGYESEKLFF. The full variable domain, rest sourced from reference TRBV19 and TRBJ1-4, is DGGITQSPKYLFRKEGQNVTLSCEQNLNHDAMYWYRQDPGQGLRLIYYSQIVNDFQKGDIAEGYSVSREKKESFPLTVTSAQKNPTAFYLCASSPPGYESEKLFFGSGTQLSVL.

In this sample, this clonotype turned up a few times. The rearrangement uses TRBV15 and TRBJ2-1; perhaps D is TRBD1 or TRBD2 (6 bases each). The CDR3 extends over 15 amino acids. V shed 1 base and J shed 4 bases, with 11 bases lying between them. Germline V gives CDR1 LNHNV, CDR2 YYDKDF (reference sequence). The CDR3 sequence is CATSRGQGRYNEQFF. The CDR3 DNA follows: TGTGCCACCAGCAGAGGCCAGGGGAGGTACAATGAGCAGTTCTTC.

In its sample, this clonotype was seen a few times. The chain links TRBV7-2 to TRBJ2-1, with 10 bases aligning to TRBD2. This CDR3 contains 17 residues. J was trimmed by 1 base and V by 7 bases; bases with no gene match: 10. The germline CDR1 and CDR2 sequences are SGHTA and FQGNSA. DNA of the CDR3: TGTGCCAGCATAGAGGTTAGCGGGGGGACTTCCTACAATGAGCAGTTCTTC. Translating it yields CASIEVSGGTSYNEQFF.

V usage is TRBV12-3 or TRBV12-4 and J usage is TRBJ2-3; no firm D call. The CDR3 has 14 amino acids. Trimming removed 5 bases at V and 2 bases at J, with 11 bases between. CDR3 sequence: CASSIILNTDTQYF. The CDR3 DNA reads as TGTGCCAGCAGTATAATACTGAACACAGATACGCAGTATTTT.

This clonotype was seen a few times. This rearrangement joins TRBV7-3 to TRBJ1-5; D not certain. Germline CDR1 and CDR2: SGHTA and FQGTGA. CDR3 length equals 16 residues. V lost 4 bases to trimming and J lost 4 bases, with 17 bases between them. DNA for the CDR3: TGTGCCAGCAGCTCCCCGACTGGACGGTTTAATCAGCCCCAGCATTTT. Encoded protein: CASSSPTGRFNQPQHF. Full variable domain (rest looked up from reference TRBV7-3 and TRBJ1-5): GAGVSQTPSNKVTEKGKYVELRCDPISGHTALYWYRQSLGQGPEFLIYFQGTGAADDSGLPNDRFFAVRPEGSVSTLKIQRTERGDSAVYLCASSSPTGRFNQPQHFGDGTRLSIL.

The rearrangement links TRBV11-1 to TRBJ2-7, with TRBD1 as a possible D gene (5 bases). Trimming removed 2 bases from V and 5 bases from J, with 10 bases in between. This CDR3 contains 13 residues. CDR1 is SGHAT, CDR2 FQDESV, per germline (reference sequence). CDR3 in amino acids: CASSLFTGDEQYF. CDR3 DNA: TGTGCCAGCAGCTTATTTACAGGCGACGAGCAGTACTTC.

This clonotype is medium-sized. The chain carries TRBV29-1 and TRBJ2-5; possibly TRBD1 for D (6 bases). This CDR3 has 12 amino acids. V was cut by 6 bases and J by 1 base, with 9 bases left in between. Germline V lookup: CDR1 SQVTM, CDR2 ANQGSEA. The CDR3 here is CSVLGAQETQYF. The CDR3 DNA reads TGCAGCGTCCTGGGGGCCCAAGAGACCCAGTACTTC.

The V gene is TRBV6-5, the J gene TRBJ1-6; 7 bases fit TRBD1. V was clipped by 2 bases and J by 17 bases; unmatched bases: 9. Germline values: CDR1 MNHEY, CDR2 SVGAGI. This CDR3 is built from 13 residues. The CDR3 sequence is CASSYAGQAYIHF. CDR3 in DNA: TGTGCCAGCAGTTACGCCGGACAGGCCTATATCCACTTT.

The rearrangement links TRBV18 to TRBJ1-1; no definite D call. The CDR3 is 15 amino acids. Germline V CDR1 and CDR2: KGHSH, LQKENI. V gave up 5 bases and J gave up 1 base, with 14 bases separating them. CDR3 sequence reads: CASSAAQGWNTEAFF. The CDR3 DNA reads TGTGCCAGCTCAGCGGCCCAAGGATGGAACACTGAAGCTTTCTTT.

The chain joins TRBV20-1 to TRBJ2-5; D gene unclear. CDR1 DFQATT and CDR2 SNEGSKA come from the germline V gene (reference sequence). With 6 bases removed from V and 5 bases from J, the gap between germline ends came to 10 bases. CDR3 size: 11 residues. DNA for the CDR3: TGCAGTGCCCCCCTGATTGAGACCCAGTACTTC. Its protein is CSAPLIETQYF.

This clonotype is categorized as medium-sized. This chain links TRBV6-5 with TRBJ2-5; 11 nucleotides align to TRBD1. Germline CDR1 is MNHEY and CDR2 is SVGAGI. This CDR3 is built from 15 residues. V dropped 5 bases and J dropped 3; count of bases not matched to a gene: 5. CDR3: CASSPGTGGEETQYF. The CDR3 nucleotides are TGTGCCAGCAGTCCTGGGACAGGGGGTGAAGAGACCCAGTACTTC.

The genes are TRBV30 and TRBJ1-3; D is ambiguous. The germline V gene has CDR1 GTSNPN and CDR2 SVGIG (reference sequence). V lost 2 bases, J lost 4 bases, and 18 bases lay in between. This CDR3 has 16 residues. CDR3 sequence: CAWSKAGSVRGNTIYF. CDR3 in DNA: TGTGCCTGGAGTAAGGCGGGGTCGGTGCGGGGAAACACCATATATTTT.

This clonotype turned up a few times. The V and J genes are TRBV6-5 and TRBJ2-7; D assignment may be TRBD1 or TRBD2 (5 bases each). V lost 8 bases, J lost 2 bases, and 19 bases lay in between. The CDR3 loop spans 15 amino acids. From germline, CDR1 is MNHEY and CDR2 SVGAGI. In DNA form, the CDR3 reads TGTGCCAGCCGGCGTGGGGGAAGCTCAACCTACGAGCAGTACTTC. Amino acids: CASRRGGSSTYEQYF.

V and J are TRBV12-3 or TRBV12-4 and TRBJ1-5, with 7 bases that match TRBD1. The CDR3 consists of 14 residues. V was pared by 6 bases and J by 4 bases, with 6 bases of the junction left unmatched. The CDR3 protein is CASSSTGSNQPQHF. The DNA for the CDR3 is TGTGCCAGCAGCTCGACAGGGTCGAATCAGCCCCAGCATTTT.

This clonotype showed up just once. V gene TRBV11-2 combines with J gene TRBJ2-3; 7 bases align to TRBD1. Losses at the gene ends were 5 bases for V and 5 bases for J; bases not matched to a gene: 1. The CDR3 spans 12 residues. Germline assignment: CDR1 SGHAT and CDR2 FQNNGV. In nucleotides, the CDR3 is TGTGCCAGCAGCCCAGGGGGAGATACGCAGTATTTT. Amino acid sequence: CASSPGGDTQYF.

The chain carries TRBV14 and TRBJ1-5; 9 positions match TRBD1. After removal of 4 bases from V and 3 bases from J, the junction contained 10 bases not matched to a gene. The CDR3 spans 17 residues. CDR1 and CDR2 from the germline V gene are SGHDN and FVKESK. The CDR3 region has the DNA TGTGCCAGCAGCCTGGCCGGGACAGGGAGGGACAATCAGCCCCAGCATTTT. Translated: CASSLAGTGRDNQPQHF.

CDR3 nucleotide sequence: TGTGCCAGCAGTAAAGAACAGGTGGCCACCTACAATGAGCAGTTCTTC. Translated: CASSKEQVATYNEQFF. The V and J genes are TRBV6-5 and TRBJ2-1, with D possibly TRBD1 on 5 matching bases. V was pared by 5 bases and J by 2 bases, with 16 bases between. Per the germline V gene, CDR1 is MNHEY and CDR2 is SVGAGI. The length of the CDR3 is 16 residues.

Details on this clonotype: A junction boundary mismatches the germline segment, possibly from a read error. This chain connects TRBV15 to TRBJ2-2; maybe TRBD2 (6 bases). Germline loops: CDR1 LNHNV, CDR2 YYDKDF (reference sequence). CDR3 size: 14 residues. This CDR3 is CATSREGYTGEVFF. CDR3 nucleotide sequence: TGTGCCACCAGCAGAGAGGGCTACACCGGGGAGGTGTTTTTT.